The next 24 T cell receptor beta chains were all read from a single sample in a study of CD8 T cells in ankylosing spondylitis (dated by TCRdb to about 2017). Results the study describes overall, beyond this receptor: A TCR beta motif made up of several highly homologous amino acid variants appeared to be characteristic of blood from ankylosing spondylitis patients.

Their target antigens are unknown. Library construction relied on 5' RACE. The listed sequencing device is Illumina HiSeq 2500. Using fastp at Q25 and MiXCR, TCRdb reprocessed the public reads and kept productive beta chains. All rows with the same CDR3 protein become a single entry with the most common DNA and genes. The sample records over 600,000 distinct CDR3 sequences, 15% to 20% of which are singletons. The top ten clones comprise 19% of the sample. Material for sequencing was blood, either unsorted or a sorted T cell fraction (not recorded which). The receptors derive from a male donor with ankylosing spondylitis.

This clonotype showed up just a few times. The CDR3 sequence: CASSYAGARFF. In DNA form, the CDR3 reads TGTGCCAGCAGTTACGCCGGAGCTCGGTTCTTC. J is TRBJ2-1 and V is TRBV6-5; D is unresolved. The CDR3 spans 11 residues. V lost 2 bases to trimming and J lost 15 bases, with 11 bases between them. Germline V gene data show CDR1 as MNHEY and CDR2 as SVGAGI.

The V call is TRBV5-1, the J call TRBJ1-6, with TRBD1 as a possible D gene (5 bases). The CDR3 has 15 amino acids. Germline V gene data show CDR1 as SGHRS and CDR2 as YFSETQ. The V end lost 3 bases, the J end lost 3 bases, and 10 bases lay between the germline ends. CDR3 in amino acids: CASSSTAVYNSPLHF. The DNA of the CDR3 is TGCGCCAGCAGCTCGACAGCAGTCTATAATTCACCCCTCCACTTT. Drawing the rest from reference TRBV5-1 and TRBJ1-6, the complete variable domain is KAGVTQTPRYLIKTRGQQVTLSCSPISGHRSVSWYQQTPGQGLQFLFEYFSETQRNKGNFPGRFSGRQFSNSRSEMNVSTLELGDSALYLCASSSTAVYNSPLHFGNGTRLTVT.

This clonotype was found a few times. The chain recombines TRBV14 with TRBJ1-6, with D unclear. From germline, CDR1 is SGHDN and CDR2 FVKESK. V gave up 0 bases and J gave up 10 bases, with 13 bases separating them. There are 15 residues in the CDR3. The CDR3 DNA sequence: TGTGCCAGCAGCCAAGAGCTCAGCCCAAACTCACCCCTCCACTTT. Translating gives CASSQELSPNSPLHF.

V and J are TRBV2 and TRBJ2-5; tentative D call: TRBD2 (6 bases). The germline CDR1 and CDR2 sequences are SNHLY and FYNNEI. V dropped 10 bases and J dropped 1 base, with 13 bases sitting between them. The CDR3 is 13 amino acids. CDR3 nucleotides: TGTGCCAACATGGGGCGGGGCCAAGAGACCCAGTACTTC. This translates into CANMGRGQETQYF.

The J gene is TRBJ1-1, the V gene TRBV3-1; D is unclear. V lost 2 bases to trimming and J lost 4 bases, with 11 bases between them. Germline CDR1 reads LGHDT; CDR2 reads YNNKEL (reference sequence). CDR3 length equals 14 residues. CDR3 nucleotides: TGTGCCAGCAGCCAAAGGGTGGTTAGCACTGAAGCTTTCTTT. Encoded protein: CASSQRVVSTEAFF.

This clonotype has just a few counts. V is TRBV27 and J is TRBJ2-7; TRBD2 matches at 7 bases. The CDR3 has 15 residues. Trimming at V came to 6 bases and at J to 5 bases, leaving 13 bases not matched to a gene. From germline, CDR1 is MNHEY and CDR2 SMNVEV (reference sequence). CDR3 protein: CASSPTRGSSHEQYF. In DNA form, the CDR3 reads TGTGCCAGCAGCCCCACTCGCGGGAGTAGCCACGAGCAGTACTTC.

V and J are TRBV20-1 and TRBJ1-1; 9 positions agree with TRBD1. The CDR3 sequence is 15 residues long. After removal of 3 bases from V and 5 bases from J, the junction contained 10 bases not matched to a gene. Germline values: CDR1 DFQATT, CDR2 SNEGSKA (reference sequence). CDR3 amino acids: CSASGQQGAGTEAFF. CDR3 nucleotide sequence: TGCAGTGCTAGTGGGCAACAGGGGGCTGGGACTGAAGCTTTCTTT.

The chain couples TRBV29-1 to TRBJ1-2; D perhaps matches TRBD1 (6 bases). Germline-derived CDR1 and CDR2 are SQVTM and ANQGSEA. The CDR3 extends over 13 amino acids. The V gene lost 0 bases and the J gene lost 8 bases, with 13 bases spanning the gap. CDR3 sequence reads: CSVEDRTVRGYTF. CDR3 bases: TGCAGCGTTGAAGATCGGACAGTCCGGGGCTACACCTTC.

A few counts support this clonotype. The CDR3 region has the DNA TGTGCCAGTACCCTGGGCGTTGGCTACACCTTC. Translated: CASTLGVGYTF. The rearrangement joins TRBV19 to TRBJ1-2; D unclear. CDR3 length: 11 amino acids. Germline V gives CDR1 LNHDA, CDR2 SQIVND (reference sequence). Trimming removed 7 bases from V and 7 bases from J, with 10 bases in between. The variable domain in full, with the rest retrieved from reference TRBV19 and TRBJ1-2, is DGGITQSPKYLFRKEGQNVTLSCEQNLNHDAMYWYRQDPGQGLRLIYYSQIVNDFQKGDIAEGYSVSREKKESFPLTVTSAQKNPTAFYLCASTLGVGYTFGSGTRLTVV.

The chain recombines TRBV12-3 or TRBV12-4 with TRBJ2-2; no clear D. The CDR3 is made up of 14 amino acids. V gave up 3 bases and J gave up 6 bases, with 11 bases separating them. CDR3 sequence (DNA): TGTGCCAGCAGTTTTGATGGGGTTTCCGGGGAGCTGTTTTTT. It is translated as CASSFDGVSGELFF.

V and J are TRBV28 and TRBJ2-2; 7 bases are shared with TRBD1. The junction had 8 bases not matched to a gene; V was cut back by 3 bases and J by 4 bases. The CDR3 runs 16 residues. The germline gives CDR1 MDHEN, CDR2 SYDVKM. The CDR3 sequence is CASSLVTGLGTGELFF. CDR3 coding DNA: TGTGCCAGCAGTTTGGTGACAGGGTTAGGCACCGGGGAGCTGTTTTTT.

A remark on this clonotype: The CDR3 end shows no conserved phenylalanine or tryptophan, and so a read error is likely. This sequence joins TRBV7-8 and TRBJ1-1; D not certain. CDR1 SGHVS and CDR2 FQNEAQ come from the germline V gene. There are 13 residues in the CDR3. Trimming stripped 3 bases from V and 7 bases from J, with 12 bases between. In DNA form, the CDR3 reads TGTGCCAGCAGCTTTTCTGTGGATAGTGAAGCTTTCTAT. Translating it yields CASSFSVDSEAFY.

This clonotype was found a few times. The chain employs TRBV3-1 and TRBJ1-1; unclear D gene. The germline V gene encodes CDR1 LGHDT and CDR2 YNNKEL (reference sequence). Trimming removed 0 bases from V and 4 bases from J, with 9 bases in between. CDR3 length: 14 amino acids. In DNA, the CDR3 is TGTGCCAGCAGCCAAGATTGGAGGGTCACTGAAGCTTTCTTT. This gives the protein CASSQDWRVTEAFF.

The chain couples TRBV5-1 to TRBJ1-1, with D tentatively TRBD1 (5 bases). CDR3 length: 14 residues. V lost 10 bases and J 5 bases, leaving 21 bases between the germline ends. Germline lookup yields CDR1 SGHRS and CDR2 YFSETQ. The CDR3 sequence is CASAEGREGTEAFF. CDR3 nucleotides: TGCGCCTCCGCTGAGGGGAGGGAGGGGACTGAAGCTTTCTTT.

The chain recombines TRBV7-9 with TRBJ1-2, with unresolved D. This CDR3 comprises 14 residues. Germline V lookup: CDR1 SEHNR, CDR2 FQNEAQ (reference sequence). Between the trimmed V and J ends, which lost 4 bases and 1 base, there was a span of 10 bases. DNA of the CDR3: TGTGCCAGCAGCTCGGACGGTTTTAACTATGGCTACACCTTC. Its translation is CASSSDGFNYGYTF.

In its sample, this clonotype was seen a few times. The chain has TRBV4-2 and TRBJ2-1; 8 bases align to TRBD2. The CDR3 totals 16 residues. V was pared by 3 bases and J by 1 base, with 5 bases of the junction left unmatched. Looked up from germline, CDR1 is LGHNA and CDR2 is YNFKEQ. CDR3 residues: CASSQSGSGSYNEQFF. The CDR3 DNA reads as TGTGCCAGCAGCCAGAGCGGGAGTGGGTCCTACAATGAGCAGTTCTTC.

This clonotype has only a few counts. The CDR3 region is CATSRITGATEAFF. Written as DNA, the CDR3 is TGTGCCACCAGCAGGATCACAGGGGCCACTGAAGCTTTCTTT. The rearrangement uses TRBV15 and TRBJ1-1; 7 bases map to TRBD1. The V segment lost 3 bases and the J segment 4 bases; nucleotides outside the gene matches: 5. The CDR3 contains 14 residues. Per the germline V gene, CDR1 is LNHNV and CDR2 is YYDKDF (reference sequence).

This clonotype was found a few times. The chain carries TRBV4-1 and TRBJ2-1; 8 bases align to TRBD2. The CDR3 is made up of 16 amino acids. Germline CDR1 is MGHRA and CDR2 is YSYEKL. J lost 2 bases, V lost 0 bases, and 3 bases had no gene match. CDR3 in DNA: TGCGCCAGCAGCCAAGATACGGGGGGGCCCTACAATGAGCAGTTCTTC. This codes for CASSQDTGGPYNEQFF.

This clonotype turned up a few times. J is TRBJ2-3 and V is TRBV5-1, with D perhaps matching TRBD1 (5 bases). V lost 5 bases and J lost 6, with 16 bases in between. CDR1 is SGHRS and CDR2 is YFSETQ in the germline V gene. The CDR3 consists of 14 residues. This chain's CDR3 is CASSDTAQVDTQYF. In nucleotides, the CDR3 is TGCGCCAGCAGTGACACTGCACAGGTGGATACGCAGTATTTT. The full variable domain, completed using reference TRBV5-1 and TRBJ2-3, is KAGVTQTPRYLIKTRGQQVTLSCSPISGHRSVSWYQQTPGQGLQFLFEYFSETQRNKGNFPGRFSGRQFSNSRSEMNVSTLELGDSALYLCASSDTAQVDTQYFGPGTRLTVL.

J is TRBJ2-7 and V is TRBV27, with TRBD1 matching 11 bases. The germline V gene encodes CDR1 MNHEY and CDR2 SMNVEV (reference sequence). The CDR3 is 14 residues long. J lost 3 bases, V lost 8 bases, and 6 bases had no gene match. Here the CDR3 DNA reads TGTGCCAGCTCGGACAGGGGGCTTGACTACGAGCAGTACTTC. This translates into CASSDRGLDYEQYF.

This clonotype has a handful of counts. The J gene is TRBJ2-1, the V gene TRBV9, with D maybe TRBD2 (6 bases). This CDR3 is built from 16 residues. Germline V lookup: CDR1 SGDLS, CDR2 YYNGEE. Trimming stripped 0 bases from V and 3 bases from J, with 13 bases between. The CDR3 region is CASSVAGRTIYNEQFF. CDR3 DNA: TGTGCCAGCAGCGTAGCCGGACGGACTATCTACAATGAGCAGTTCTTC.

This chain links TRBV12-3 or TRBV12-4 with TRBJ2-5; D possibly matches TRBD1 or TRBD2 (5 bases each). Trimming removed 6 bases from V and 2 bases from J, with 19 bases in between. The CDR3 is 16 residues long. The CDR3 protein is CASRRTRDPSQETQYF. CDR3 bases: TGTGCCAGCAGGCGCACCCGGGACCCCTCACAAGAGACCCAGTACTTC.

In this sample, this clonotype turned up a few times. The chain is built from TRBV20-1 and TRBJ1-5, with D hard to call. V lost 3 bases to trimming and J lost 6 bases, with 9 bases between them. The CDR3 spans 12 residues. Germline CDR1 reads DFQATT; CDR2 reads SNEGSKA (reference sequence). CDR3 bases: TGCAGTGCTAGCACAGTTTCTCAGCCCCAGCATTTT. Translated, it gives CSASTVSQPQHF.

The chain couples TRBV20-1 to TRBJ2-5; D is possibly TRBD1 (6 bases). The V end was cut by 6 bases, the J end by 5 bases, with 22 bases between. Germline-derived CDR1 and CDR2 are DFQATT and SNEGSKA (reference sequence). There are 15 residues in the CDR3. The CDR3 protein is CSAPDSRPGRETQYF. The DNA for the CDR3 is TGCAGTGCCCCGGACAGCCGACCGGGTAGGGAGACCCAGTACTTC.